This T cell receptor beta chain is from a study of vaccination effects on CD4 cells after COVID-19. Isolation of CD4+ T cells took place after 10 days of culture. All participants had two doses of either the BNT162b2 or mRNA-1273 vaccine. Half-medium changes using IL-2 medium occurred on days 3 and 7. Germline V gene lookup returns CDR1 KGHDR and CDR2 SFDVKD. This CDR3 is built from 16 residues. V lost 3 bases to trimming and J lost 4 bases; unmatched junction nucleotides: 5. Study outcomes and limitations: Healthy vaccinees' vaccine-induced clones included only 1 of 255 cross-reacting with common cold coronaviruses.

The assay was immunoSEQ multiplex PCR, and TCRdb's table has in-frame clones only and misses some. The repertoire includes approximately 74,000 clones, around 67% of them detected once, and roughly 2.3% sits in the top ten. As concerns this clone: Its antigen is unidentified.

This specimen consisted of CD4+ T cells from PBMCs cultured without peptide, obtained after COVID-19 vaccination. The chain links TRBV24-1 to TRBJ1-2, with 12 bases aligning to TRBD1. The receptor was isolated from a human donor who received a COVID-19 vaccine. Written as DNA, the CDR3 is TGTGCCACCAGTGATACCGGGACAGGGGGCGTCTATGGCTACACCTTC. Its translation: CATSDTGTGGVYGYTF.